What follows are 28 T cell receptor beta chains derived from one specimen sequenced in a study of Graves' ophthalmopathy and Graves' hyperthyroidism. Amplification of TCR beta CDR3 regions used RNA transcripts. HTBI-primed first-round RT-PCR preceded second-round multiplex PCR. TCRdb processed the multiplex PCR reads anew with MiXCR; each CDR3 protein has one entry. The sample includes approximately 480,000 distinct CDR3 sequences, 13% to 15% of them seen just once. The specimen sequenced was blood. The source is a woman in her 30s with Graves' ophthalmopathy.

This clonotype was picked up many times. The chain has TRBV5-1 and TRBJ1-3; TRBD1 matches at 9 bases. The CDR3 consists of 16 residues. Trimming at V came to 0 bases and at J to 4 bases, leaving 5 bases not matched to a gene. CDR1 SGHRS and CDR2 YFSETQ come from the germline V gene. CDR3: CASSLAGTGLGNTIYF. The CDR3 DNA follows: TGCGCCAGCAGCTTGGCTGGGACAGGGCTCGGAAACACCATATATTTT.

This chain links TRBV5-1 with TRBJ1-3, with 7 nucleotides matching TRBD1. The germline V gene encodes CDR1 SGHRS and CDR2 YFSETQ. CDR3 length: 15 residues. V shed 5 bases and J 1 base; nucleotides not matched to a gene: 6. CDR3 residues: CASSPTRGSGNTIYF. Written as DNA, the CDR3 is TGCGCCAGCAGTCCGACCAGGGGGTCTGGAAACACCATATATTTT.

This clonotype was counted between two and nine times. Without the conserved terminal phenylalanine or tryptophan, this CDR3 likely stems from a read error. V is TRBV7-9 and J is TRBJ2-5, with TRBD2 matching over 7 bases. The CDR3 is 15 residues long. Looked up from germline, CDR1 is SEHNR and CDR2 is FQNEAQ (reference sequence). V gave up 2 bases and J gave up 3 bases; unmatched junction bases: 6. The CDR3 DNA reads as TGTGCCAGCAGCTTATTGGAGCGGGGTGAAGAGACCCAGTACTCC. Its protein is CASSLLERGEETQYS.

This clonotype was detected many times. This rearrangement joins TRBV19 to TRBJ1-1, with 8 positions matching TRBD1. With 6 bases clipped from V and 4 bases from J, the junction kept 10 bases outside the gene matches. CDR3 length: 15 amino acids. CDR1 is LNHDA, CDR2 SQIVND, per germline (reference sequence). The CDR3 here is CASSPPTGVGTEAFF. The CDR3 nucleotides are TGTGCCAGTAGCCCCCCGACAGGGGTAGGCACTGAAGCTTTCTTT.

The chain carries TRBV6-1 and TRBJ1-5; 9 bases map to TRBD1. Germline trimming cut 6 bases from V and 4 bases from J; bases unmatched to any gene: 10. Germline V gene data show CDR1 as MNHNS and CDR2 as SASEGT. The CDR3 contains 16 residues. The CDR3, as DNA: TGTGCCAGCAGGGAACCTACGGGACAGGGTAATCAGCCCCAGCATTTT. Translating it yields CASREPTGQGNQPQHF.

The chain recombines TRBV27 with TRBJ1-2, with a weak D call TRBD1 (5 bases). The CDR3 has 12 amino acids. V was clipped by 8 bases and J by 8 bases, with 15 bases between them. The germline gives CDR1 MNHEY, CDR2 SMNVEV (reference sequence). CDR3 region: CASLRGDEGYTF. The CDR3 bases are TGTGCCAGCCTTCGAGGGGATGAAGGCTACACCTTC.

In this sample, this clonotype turned up a few times. The chain couples TRBV30 to TRBJ2-7; TRBD1 agrees at 10 bases. CDR1 GTSNPN and CDR2 SVGIG come from the germline V gene (reference sequence). This CDR3 is 15 amino acids long. V was clipped by 5 bases and J by 3 bases; unmatched bases: 10. CDR3 loop: CAWLIPGQGNYEQYF. CDR3 in DNA: TGTGCCTGGTTGATCCCGGGACAGGGGAACTACGAGCAGTACTTC.

This clonotype has a count of ten or more. The rearrangement uses TRBV12-3 or TRBV12-4 and TRBJ1-6; tentative D call: TRBD1 (5 bases). The length of the CDR3 is 15 residues. V lost 1 base, J lost 10 bases, and 14 bases lay in between. The CDR3 spells CASSLVVGLGSPLHF. The CDR3 nucleotides read TGTGCCAGCAGTTTAGTTGTGGGACTTGGATCACCCCTCCACTTT.

Only a few counts were recorded for this clonotype. The DNA of the CDR3 is TGTGCCAGCAGCGTAGAGCGACAGGGGGAAGTGAACACTGAAGCTTTCTTT. It translates to CASSVERQGEVNTEAFF. The genes are TRBV9 and TRBJ1-1; 9 bases match TRBD1. Germline V gene data show CDR1 as SGDLS and CDR2 as YYNGEE. V gave up 0 bases and J gave up 0 bases; unmatched junction bases: 6. The CDR3 consists of 17 residues.

This clonotype was found many times. The genes are TRBV20-1 and TRBJ2-7; TRBD2 aligns across 9 bases. The V gene's germline CDR1 is DFQATT and CDR2 SNEGSKA (reference sequence). The CDR3 runs to 17 residues. V trimming: 0 bases; J trimming: 4 bases; junction bases outside the gene matches: 13. In DNA form, the CDR3 reads TGCAGTGCTAGAGATCGGTTAGCGGGAGAAGCAGGGTACGAGCAGTACTTC. Residues: CSARDRLAGEAGYEQYF.

This clonotype has at least ten counts. J is TRBJ2-5 and V is TRBV7-9; D is possibly TRBD1 (5 bases). The CDR3 extends over 13 amino acids. Per germline, CDR1 SEHNR and CDR2 FQNEAQ (reference sequence). Between the trimmed V and J ends, which lost 7 bases and 5 bases, there was a span of 14 bases. CDR3 protein: CASTNQGGETQYF. Here the CDR3 DNA reads TGTGCCAGCACCAATCAGGGTGGGGAGACCCAGTACTTC.

This clonotype was observed at least ten times. The CDR3 is CASSSGTGETQYF. CDR3 bases: TGTGCCAGCAGCTCCGGGACGGGGGAGACCCAGTACTTC. The chain combines TRBV7-6 with TRBJ2-5; TRBD1 or TRBD2 may be the D gene (5 bases each). The CDR3 spans 13 residues. V shed 4 bases and J shed 5 bases, with 11 bases lying between them. Looked up from germline, CDR1 is SGHVS and CDR2 is FNYEAQ.

This clonotype was counted at least ten times. This chain connects TRBV27 to TRBJ1-6; TRBD1 aligns across 10 bases. V shed 2 bases, J shed 4 bases, and the junction held 5 bases outside the gene matches. In germline, CDR1 is MNHEY, CDR2 SMNVEV (reference sequence). The CDR3 consists of 17 residues. CDR3 loop: CASSLQTGGAYNSPLHF. The CDR3 coding sequence is TGTGCCAGCAGTTTACAGACAGGGGGCGCGTATAATTCACCCCTCCACTTT.

At least ten counts were recorded for this clonotype. The chain has TRBV7-8 and TRBJ2-7; D unresolved. CDR1 and CDR2 from the germline V gene are SGHVS and FQNEAQ. This CDR3 has 14 residues. The V gene lost 5 bases and the J gene lost 0 bases, with 11 bases spanning the gap. This chain's CDR3 is CASSLASSSYEQYF. CDR3 sequence (DNA): TGTGCCAGCAGCCTGGCGTCAAGCTCCTACGAGCAGTACTTC. The full variable domain, in which reference TRBV7-8 and TRBJ2-7 provide the parts outside the CDR3, is GAGVSQSPRYKVAKRGQDVALRCDPISGHVSLFWYQQALGQGPEFLTYFQNEAQLDKSGLPSDRFFAERPEGSVSTLKIQRTQQEDSAVYLCASSLASSSYEQYFGPGTRLTVT.

This clonotype was observed a few times. The gene calls are TRBV4-2 and TRBJ2-5; no clear D. With 0 bases removed from V and 5 bases from J, the gap between germline ends came to 13 bases. Germline V lookup: CDR1 LGHNA, CDR2 YNFKEQ. The CDR3 spans 15 residues. Written as DNA, the CDR3 is TGTGCCAGCAGCCAAGACCGGTCCCCCCACGAGACCCAGTACTTC. It translates to CASSQDRSPHETQYF.

This clonotype was recorded many times. The V gene is TRBV19, the J gene TRBJ1-1, with a tentative D call TRBD1 (6 bases). V was cut by 5 bases and J by 0 bases, with 16 bases left in between. Germline CDR1 and CDR2: LNHDA and SQIVND (reference sequence). This CDR3 has 16 residues. The CDR3 nucleotides are TGTGCCAGTAGTGTTATTAGACAGGCCGTGAACACTGAAGCTTTCTTT. Amino acids: CASSVIRQAVNTEAFF.

This clonotype was detected many times. V is TRBV19 and J is TRBJ1-2; the D gene is possibly TRBD1 (5 bases). This CDR3 region has 15 residues. V was pared by 5 bases and J by 6 bases, with 19 bases between. Germline CDR1 LNHDA, CDR2 SQIVND (reference sequence). The DNA of the CDR3 is TGTGCCAGTAGTCCCCGGGGGAGGGGAGAAGATGGCTACACCTTC. Its protein product is CASSPRGRGEDGYTF.

This clonotype was seen more than once but under ten times. This rearrangement joins TRBV5-1 to TRBJ1-6; unclear D gene. CDR1 SGHRS and CDR2 YFSETQ come from the germline V gene. With 1 base removed from V and 8 bases from J, the gap between germline ends came to 13 bases. The CDR3 is 15 residues long. The CDR3 loop reads CASSLPLDHDSPLHF. CDR3 sequence (DNA): TGCGCCAGCAGCTTGCCCCTGGACCATGATTCACCCCTCCACTTT. Supplemented by reference TRBV5-1 and TRBJ1-6, the full variable domain reads KAGVTQTPRYLIKTRGQQVTLSCSPISGHRSVSWYQQTPGQGLQFLFEYFSETQRNKGNFPGRFSGRQFSNSRSEMNVSTLELGDSALYLCASSLPLDHDSPLHFGNGTRLTVT.

The table lists this clonotype with many counts. The rearrangement joins TRBV12-3 or TRBV12-4 to TRBJ1-1; no definite D call. The CDR3 consists of 13 residues. V was trimmed by 2 bases and J by 0 bases, leaving 4 bases between them. As DNA, the CDR3 is TGTGCCAGCAGTTTAAGGGTGAACACTGAAGCTTTCTTT. Protein: CASSLRVNTEAFF.

In regard to this clonotype: This sequence may be a read error, since a much larger clone differs from it by one base. V gene TRBV11-2 combines with J gene TRBJ1-5, with 8 bases fitting TRBD1. CDR3 length equals 15 residues. Germline CDR1 SGHAT, CDR2 FQNNGV. CDR3 sequence reads: CASSLDRGRDQPEHF. The CDR3 DNA reads TGTGCCAGCAGCTTAGACAGGGGGCGCGATCAGCCCGAGCATTTT.

The chain combines TRBV12-3 or TRBV12-4 with TRBJ2-7; D may match TRBD1 or TRBD2 (7 bases each). The CDR3 is 14 residues long. Trimming shortened V by 6 bases and J by 3 bases, and 15 bases separated the two germline ends. Here the CDR3 reads CASSRGGQFYEQYF. The CDR3 region has the DNA TGTGCCAGCAGCAGGGGGGGCCAATTCTACGAGCAGTACTTC.

This clonotype was counted ten times or more. This rearrangement joins TRBV12-3 or TRBV12-4 to TRBJ2-5, with TRBD2 matching 9 bases. V shed 6 bases and J 2 bases; nucleotides not matched to a gene: 7. CDR3 length: 15 amino acids. The CDR3 sequence is CASRPAGGPQETQYF. Written as DNA, the CDR3 is TGTGCCAGCAGGCCAGCGGGGGGCCCACAAGAGACCCAGTACTTC.

A few counts support this clonotype. The rearrangement uses TRBV30 and TRBJ1-1; TRBD1 agrees at 7 bases. J gave up 5 bases and V 4 bases, and 10 bases lay outside the gene matches. CDR1 GTSNPN and CDR2 SVGIG come from the germline V gene (reference sequence). The CDR3 consists of 14 residues. The CDR3: CAWIPIQGRTEAFF. The CDR3 DNA reads TGTGCCTGGATCCCCATACAGGGGAGGACTGAAGCTTTCTTT.

This clonotype was observed at least ten times. The chain joins TRBV12-3 or TRBV12-4 to TRBJ1-2; 11 bases are a match to TRBD1. V lost 6 bases and J lost 4; bases outside the gene matches: 10. This CDR3 has 16 amino acids. The DNA for the CDR3 is TGTGCCAGCAGCCTCAGGACAGGGGGCGGTAGCTATGGCTACACCTTC. Translated: CASSLRTGGGSYGYTF.

This clonotype was picked up many times. The chain is built from TRBV11-1 and TRBJ1-2; tentative D call: TRBD1 (5 bases). In germline, CDR1 is SGHAT, CDR2 FQDESV (reference sequence). This CDR3 contains 16 residues. The V gene lost 5 bases and the J gene lost 8 bases, with 24 bases spanning the gap. CDR3 nucleotides: TGTGCCAGCAGCCACCGGGACGGGCAATTTTTGGCGGGCTACACCTTC. As protein: CASSHRDGQFLAGYTF.

This clonotype was seen many times. The rearrangement links TRBV28 to TRBJ1-2; no clear D. Trimming stripped 5 bases from V and 8 bases from J, with 6 bases between. Germline V gene lookup returns CDR1 MDHEN and CDR2 SYDVKM. This CDR3 region has 10 residues. The CDR3 region has the DNA TGTGCCAGCAGTGGCCTCGGCTACACCTTC. It codes for CASSGLGYTF.

V gene TRBV28 combines with J gene TRBJ2-5; D ambiguous. The CDR3 consists of 13 residues. Trimming left V 3 bases short and J 5 bases short, with 10 bases between. CDR1 is MDHEN and CDR2 is SYDVKM in the germline V gene. The DNA of the CDR3 is TGTGCCAGCAGTTTTTCGGCCGACGAGACCCAGTACTTC. It encodes CASSFSADETQYF.

This clonotype has ten or more counts. This sequence joins TRBV20-1 and TRBJ2-4; D is uncertain. V shed 3 bases and J shed 2 bases, with 8 bases lying between them. This CDR3 is built from 13 residues. CDR1 is DFQATT and CDR2 is SNEGSKA in the germline V gene (reference sequence). In DNA form, the CDR3 reads TGCAGTGCTAGTCTCATCCCCAAAAACATTCAGTACTTC. Protein: CSASLIPKNIQYF.